This is a list of T cell receptor beta chains from one sample in a study of shared clonotypes between healthy human individuals. This table comes from immunoSEQ multiplex PCR, and its TCRdb copy is limited to in-frame clones, with some not included. The profile shows hundreds of thousands of clones, roughly 97% of them singletons. Sample: naive CD4+ T cells sorted from blood. The origin of the receptors is a woman between 25 and 40 years old in good health. Both conserved end residues are part of each CDR3. The D gene is left open where the match is weak. Size values are once, few and many counts, or a class for expanded clones, and some rows have none.

clone_size: once; d_call: TRBD2; j_call: TRBJ2-3; v_call: TRBV28; cdr3_nt: TGTGCCAGCAGTCCCCCCGGGAGGGCCCTGTATTTT; cdr3_aa: CASSPPGRALYF
clone_size: .; d_call: .; j_call: TRBJ1-4; v_call: TRBV5-1; cdr3_nt: TGCGCCAGCAGCCTTGTCAGTCCAACTAATGAAAAACTGTTTTTT; cdr3_aa: CASSLVSPTNEKLFF
clone_size: .; d_call: .; j_call: TRBJ2-2; v_call: TRBV29-1; cdr3_nt: TGCAGCGTTGAACCGACAGAGGCTACCGGGGAGCTGTTTTTT; cdr3_aa: CSVEPTEATGELFF
clone_size: .; d_call: .; j_call: TRBJ1-3; v_call: TRBV6-1; cdr3_nt: TGTGCCAGCAGTGAACCTGGTGACTCTGGAAACACCATATATTTT; cdr3_aa: CASSEPGDSGNTIYF
clone_size: .; d_call: .; j_call: TRBJ2-7; v_call: TRBV5-1; cdr3_nt: TGCGCCAGCAGCTTGGTGGGGATTACCTACGAGCAGTACTTC; cdr3_aa: CASSLVGITYEQYF
clone_size: .; d_call: .; j_call: TRBJ2-3; v_call: TRBV6-6; cdr3_nt: TGTGCCAGCAGCGGTGGGGCGGATACGCAGTATTTT; cdr3_aa: CASSGGADTQYF
clone_size: .; d_call: TRBD2; j_call: TRBJ2-3; v_call: TRBV11-2; cdr3_nt: TGTGCCAGCAGCACCCGGACTAGCGGGTCTGCAGATACGCAGTATTTT; cdr3_aa: CASSTRTSGSADTQYF
clone_size: .; d_call: .; j_call: TRBJ2-7; v_call: TRBV5-1; cdr3_nt: TGCGCCAGCAGCAGGGAACAGCTAGCCGGCACCTCACCAAACTACGAGCAGTACTTC; cdr3_aa: CASSREQLAGTSPNYEQYF
clone_size: few; d_call: TRBD2; j_call: TRBJ2-1; v_call: TRBV5-1; cdr3_nt: TGCGCCAGCAGCTTCACTAGCGGGACCTACAATGAGCAGTTCTTC; cdr3_aa: CASSFTSGTYNEQFF
clone_size: .; d_call: .; j_call: TRBJ1-2; v_call: TRBV2; cdr3_nt: TGTGCCAGCAGTGAACGTCGTCTACTCTATGGCTACACCTTC; cdr3_aa: CASSERRLLYGYTF
clone_size: .; d_call: .; j_call: TRBJ1-1; v_call: TRBV10-2; cdr3_nt: TGCGCCAGCAGTGATCCGGGATTAGGCACTGAAGCTTTCTTT; cdr3_aa: CASSDPGLGTEAFF
clone_size: .; d_call: .; j_call: TRBJ1-5; v_call: TRBV28; cdr3_nt: TGTGCCAGATGGAACAAGGTCGTGAGGCAGCCCCAGCATTTT; cdr3_aa: CARWNKVVRQPQHF
clone_size: .; d_call: TRBD1; j_call: TRBJ2-3; v_call: TRBV28; cdr3_nt: TGTGCCAGCAGTTTAATCTGGGGACAGAGCAACACAGATACGCAGTATTTT; cdr3_aa: CASSLIWGQSNTDTQYF
clone_size: .; d_call: TRBD2; j_call: TRBJ2-1; v_call: TRBV7-2; cdr3_nt: TGTGCCAGCAGAACAGCGGGAGGAAATGAGCAGTTCTTC; cdr3_aa: CASRTAGGNEQFF
clone_size: .; d_call: .; j_call: TRBJ1-5; v_call: TRBV19; cdr3_nt: TGTGCCAGTAGTTTGACAGGCGGCAATCAGCCCCAGCATTTT; cdr3_aa: CASSLTGGNQPQHF
clone_size: .; d_call: TRBD1; j_call: TRBJ2-2; v_call: TRBV2; cdr3_nt: TGTGCCAGCAAGGCCCAGGGGGCACACACCGGGGAGCTGTTTTTT; cdr3_aa: CASKAQGAHTGELFF
clone_size: .; d_call: TRBD2; j_call: TRBJ2-1; v_call: TRBV9; cdr3_nt: TGTGCCAGCAGCGCAACGCTTCTAGCGGGGGTCCGCAATGAGCAGTTCTTC; cdr3_aa: CASSATLLAGVRNEQFF
clone_size: few; d_call: .; j_call: TRBJ2-6; v_call: TRBV27; cdr3_nt: TGTGCCAGCAGTTTAAGTACTGGGGCCAACGTCCTGACTTTC; cdr3_aa: CASSLSTGANVLTF
clone_size: .; d_call: TRBD2; j_call: TRBJ2-7; v_call: TRBV27; cdr3_nt: TGTGCCAGCAGCAGCGGGAGCTCCTACGAGCAGTACTTC; cdr3_aa: CASSSGSSYEQYF
clone_size: once; d_call: TRBD1; j_call: TRBJ1-1; v_call: TRBV5-1; cdr3_nt: TGCGCCAGCAGCTTACAGGGGGCAGAGACTGAAGCTTTCTTT; cdr3_aa: CASSLQGAETEAFF
clone_size: .; d_call: .; j_call: TRBJ1-4; v_call: TRBV2; cdr3_nt: TGTGCCAGCACCTCTGTCAGCGGGGGTATAGAAAAACTGTTTTTT; cdr3_aa: CASTSVSGGIEKLFF
clone_size: .; d_call: .; j_call: TRBJ2-7; v_call: TRBV7-2; cdr3_nt: TGTGCCAGCAGCCCGGAACGAGACACATCTTATAAGCAGTACTTC; cdr3_aa: CASSPERDTSYKQYF
clone_size: .; d_call: .; j_call: TRBJ1-6; v_call: TRBV6-5; cdr3_nt: TGTGCCAGCAGTTACTTAAGGACAGTGTTGAAGTCACCCCTCCACTTT; cdr3_aa: CASSYLRTVLKSPLHF
clone_size: .; d_call: .; j_call: TRBJ2-1; v_call: TRBV6-5; cdr3_nt: TGTGCCAGCAGACCCCCAGGGACTTCCTACAATGAGCAGTTCTTC; cdr3_aa: CASRPPGTSYNEQFF
clone_size: .; d_call: .; j_call: TRBJ2-7; v_call: TRBV11-3; cdr3_nt: TGTGCCAGCAGCCTCGACAACTACGAGCAGTACTTC; cdr3_aa: CASSLDNYEQYF
clone_size: .; d_call: .; j_call: TRBJ1-4; v_call: TRBV10-3; cdr3_nt: TGTGCCATCAGTGACCGCCCCAACGAAAAACTGTTTTTT; cdr3_aa: CAISDRPNEKLFF
clone_size: .; d_call: TRBD2; j_call: TRBJ2-3; v_call: TRBV6-6; cdr3_nt: TGTGCCAGCAGTTCGAGCGGGACCAGCACAGATACGCAGTATTTT; cdr3_aa: CASSSSGTSTDTQYF
clone_size: .; d_call: .; j_call: TRBJ1-6; v_call: TRBV28; cdr3_nt: TGTGCCAGCAGTACATACAGTCCCCTCCACTTT; cdr3_aa: CASSTYSPLHF
clone_size: .; d_call: .; j_call: TRBJ2-5; v_call: TRBV18; cdr3_nt: TGTGCCAGCTCACTGGCTGAAGAGACCCAGTACTTC; cdr3_aa: CASSLAEETQYF
clone_size: .; d_call: TRBD1; j_call: TRBJ1-5; v_call: TRBV18; cdr3_nt: TGTGCCAGCTCACCCTTGGGACAGGGCGTTCGACAGCCCCAGCATTTT; cdr3_aa: CASSPLGQGVRQPQHF
clone_size: .; d_call: TRBD1; j_call: TRBJ1-5; v_call: TRBV19; cdr3_nt: TGTGCCAGTAGTCTCCGGGACAGGGACCAGCCCCAGCATTTT; cdr3_aa: CASSLRDRDQPQHF
clone_size: .; d_call: TRBD2; j_call: TRBJ2-1; v_call: TRBV5-4; cdr3_nt: TGTGCCAGCAGCTCCGCCTTAGCGGGCGAGCAGTTCTTC; cdr3_aa: CASSSALAGEQFF
clone_size: .; d_call: .; j_call: TRBJ1-5; v_call: TRBV19; cdr3_nt: TGTGCCAGTAGTATAAGGCCCACAGTCTTATCCGATCAGCCCCAGCATTTT; cdr3_aa: CASSIRPTVLSDQPQHF
clone_size: .; d_call: .; j_call: TRBJ1-1; v_call: TRBV7-2; cdr3_nt: TGTGCCAGCAGCACCCGGGGGGGCAATGAAGCTTTCTTT; cdr3_aa: CASSTRGGNEAFF
clone_size: .; d_call: .; j_call: TRBJ2-7; v_call: TRBV11-2; cdr3_nt: TGTGCCAGCAGCTTATGGCCTATACTAGGCGAGCAGTACTTC; cdr3_aa: CASSLWPILGEQYF